A selection of T cell receptor beta chains follows, all from one sample in a study of spatial heterogeneity in lung cancer. TCRdb re-called the 5' RACE reads through MiXCR, storing one row per CDR3 protein. This sample carries some 14,000 distinct CDR3 sequences, under 7% of them seen once, and the ten largest clones take over 8.5%. The sequenced sample was lung tumor tissue, obtained at surgery. Source of these receptors: a female donor with early-stage non-small cell lung cancer. Both conserved end residues are part of each CDR3. D genes are given only for firm matches. Where a row states a size, it is once, few, many or the class of an expanded clone; other rows omit it.

J: TRBJ1-1
size: many
D: .
V: TRBV11-2
DNA: TGTGCCAGCAGCTTAGAATTAAGGCTTGAAGCTTTCTTT
CDR3: CASSLELRLEAFF

J: TRBJ2-3
size: many
D: TRBD1
V: TRBV20-1
DNA: TGCAGTGCTTATTCCGGGACAGTCACAGATACGCAGTATTTT
CDR3: CSAYSGTVTDTQYF

J: TRBJ2-1
size: many
D: TRBD1
V: TRBV6-1
DNA: TGTGCCAGCACCCCCACCAGGGGGCTTGAGCAGTTCTTC
CDR3: CASTPTRGLEQFF

J: TRBJ2-1
size: many
D: .
V: TRBV2
DNA: TGTGCCAGCAGTGGTCGGTTGGGTAATGAGCAGTTCTTC
CDR3: CASSGRLGNEQFF

J: TRBJ2-1
size: many
D: TRBD1
V: TRBV3-1
DNA: TGTGCCAGCAGCCAACTGAGGGGGCCCAATGAGCAGTTCTTC
CDR3: CASSQLRGPNEQFF

J: TRBJ1-4
size: many
D: .
V: TRBV12-3/TRBV12-4
DNA: TGTGCCAGCAGTTTAGTGGGCAGGGTGAATGAAAAACTGTTTTTT
CDR3: CASSLVGRVNEKLFF

J: TRBJ1-2
size: medium-sized
D: .
V: TRBV6-5
DNA: TGTGCCAGCAGTTTAGGGGGGACCTATGGCTACACCTTC
CDR3: CASSLGGTYGYTF

J: TRBJ2-7
size: few
D: .
V: TRBV2
DNA: TGTGCCAGCGTGGGGGAGGACTACGAGCAGTACTTC
CDR3: CASVGEDYEQYF

J: TRBJ1-3
size: medium-sized
D: .
V: TRBV12-3/TRBV12-4
DNA: TGTGCCAGCAGCACGGGATCCCGAGGAAACACCATATATTTT
CDR3: CASSTGSRGNTIYF

J: TRBJ1-3
size: many
D: .
V: TRBV28
DNA: TGTGCCAGCAGACGTGAAGGACTGCTCCGATCCTCCACCATATATTTT
CDR3: CASRREGLLRSSTIYF

J: TRBJ2-6
size: many
D: .
V: TRBV9
DNA: TGTGCCAGCAGCGTAGGGGTGTTATCTGGGGCCAACGTCCTGACTTTC
CDR3: CASSVGVLSGANVLTF

J: TRBJ1-3
size: medium-sized
D: .
V: TRBV7-2
DNA: TGTGCCAGCAGCCGAATGCAGTTCCCCGGAAACACCATATATTTT
CDR3: CASSRMQFPGNTIYF

J: TRBJ2-3
size: many
D: TRBD2
V: TRBV29-1
DNA: TGCAGCGTTGCAGGGCGGGAGGGCACAGATACGCAGTATTTT
CDR3: CSVAGREGTDTQYF

J: TRBJ2-1
size: many
D: .
V: TRBV28
DNA: TGTGCCAGCAGGGGTCCGTGGAATGAGCAGTTCTTC
CDR3: CASRGPWNEQFF

J: TRBJ2-1
size: medium-sized
D: .
V: TRBV12-3/TRBV12-4
DNA: TGTGCCAGCAGGGCTAGCGCTAGCTCCTACAATGAGCAGTTCTTC
CDR3: CASRASASSYNEQFF

J: TRBJ1-5
size: many
D: .
V: TRBV7-2
DNA: TGTGCCAGCAGCCCAATGGGGGGAGCACTCAATCAGCCCCAGCATTTT
CDR3: CASSPMGGALNQPQHF

J: TRBJ2-5
size: .
D: .
V: TRBV12-3/TRBV12-4
DNA: TGTGCCAGCAGTGCCGGGACCAAAGAGACCCAGTACTTC
CDR3: CASSAGTKETQYF

J: TRBJ2-6
size: many
D: .
V: TRBV12-3/TRBV12-4
DNA: TGTGCCAGCAGTTACAGGATCCAAGGCAGGAGTGGGGCCAACGTCCTGACTTTC
CDR3: CASSYRIQGRSGANVLTF

J: TRBJ1-6
size: medium-sized
D: .
V: TRBV28
DNA: TGTGCCAGCAGTTTGGAGGGACTCTATAATTCACCCCTCCACTTT
CDR3: CASSLEGLYNSPLHF

J: TRBJ2-3
size: many
D: .
V: TRBV19
DNA: TGTGCCAGTACGACGAGAGATACGCAGTATTTT
CDR3: CASTTRDTQYF

J: TRBJ1-1
size: many
D: .
V: TRBV20-1
DNA: TGCAGTGCACCGGGAACGGCCACTGAAGCTTTCTTT
CDR3: CSAPGTATEAFF

J: TRBJ2-1
size: medium-sized
D: TRBD1
V: TRBV28
DNA: TGTGCCAGCAGTTTCTCCCCACCCAGGGGGCGGGGAAACAATGAGCAGTTCTTC
CDR3: CASSFSPPRGRGNNEQFF

J: TRBJ2-5
size: many
D: .
V: TRBV5-1
DNA: TGCGCCAGCACCGAGCCAGGGGGGGAAAAGTACTTC
CDR3: CASTEPGGEKYF

J: TRBJ1-4
size: many
D: .
V: TRBV15
DNA: TGTGCCACCAGCAGAGAGTCCCGGGGCAGGGGCGGAAAACTGTTTTTT
CDR3: CATSRESRGRGGKLFF

J: TRBJ2-1
size: few
D: .
V: TRBV7-9
DNA: TGTGCCAGCAGCTTAGAAGGGAGACAGGCACCGTTCTTC
CDR3: CASSLEGRQAPFF

J: TRBJ2-1
size: medium-sized
D: TRBD2
V: TRBV5-1
DNA: TGCGCCAGCAGCTCCCGCCTAGCGGGGGGGCTGGAGCAGTTCTTC
CDR3: CASSSRLAGGLEQFF

J: TRBJ1-6
size: many
D: .
V: TRBV20-1
DNA: TGCAGTGCTAGAGAATCGACAGGATCTAATTCACCCCTCCACTTT
CDR3: CSARESTGSNSPLHF

J: TRBJ2-1
size: many
D: TRBD1
V: TRBV4-1
DNA: TGCGCCAGCAGCCAATCGGGCTGGCTGCCAGGGGGCTACAATGAGCAGTTCTTC
CDR3: CASSQSGWLPGGYNEQFF

J: TRBJ2-7
size: many
D: TRBD1
V: TRBV12-3/TRBV12-4
DNA: TGTGCCAGCAGTGGACAGGGGAGGTCTACCTACGAGCAGTACTTC
CDR3: CASSGQGRSTYEQYF

J: TRBJ1-5
size: many
D: TRBD1
V: TRBV28
DNA: TGTGCCAGCAGGTTCCGGGACAGGGGCAATCAGCCCCAGCATTTT
CDR3: CASRFRDRGNQPQHF

J: TRBJ2-3
size: many
D: .
V: TRBV6-2/TRBV6-3
DNA: TGTGCCAGCAGTTACACCCCCTTGCCGTTTGCAACAGATACGCAGTATTTT
CDR3: CASSYTPLPFATDTQYF

J: TRBJ1-2
size: many
D: .
V: TRBV2
DNA: TGTGCCAGCCTCCCATCTAGGGGCGATGGCTACACCTTC
CDR3: CASLPSRGDGYTF

J: TRBJ2-7
size: many
D: .
V: TRBV5-1
DNA: TGCGCCAGCAGCGTGGAGGGCCTACGTATCGAGCAGTACTTC
CDR3: CASSVEGLRIEQYF

J: TRBJ1-4
size: many
D: TRBD1
V: TRBV6-2/TRBV6-3
DNA: TGTGCCAGCAGTTACACCCCTTTGGGACAGAAGCTTGAAAAACTGTTTTTT
CDR3: CASSYTPLGQKLEKLFF

J: TRBJ2-2
size: many
D: TRBD2
V: TRBV2
DNA: TGTGCCAGCAGTAAGACTAGCGGGGGGGCCGGGGAGCTGTTTTTT
CDR3: CASSKTSGGAGELFF

J: TRBJ2-3
size: many
D: .
V: TRBV5-1
DNA: TGCGCCAGCGTGGTCGATACGCAGTATTTT
CDR3: CASVVDTQYF

J: TRBJ2-1
size: many
D: .
V: TRBV15
DNA: TGTGCCACCAGCAGCGGAGGTAGGCGGGCGTACTACAATGAGCAGTTCTTC
CDR3: CATSSGGRRAYYNEQFF

J: TRBJ2-7
size: many
D: TRBD2
V: TRBV11-2
DNA: TGTGCCAGCAGCTTAGATGACCTAGCGGGAAGCTACGAGCAGTACTTC
CDR3: CASSLDDLAGSYEQYF

J: TRBJ1-5
size: .
D: .
V: TRBV12-3/TRBV12-4
DNA: TGTGCCAGCAGTTTAGGCCGAGGCAGGGGAGATCAGCCCCAGCATTTT
CDR3: CASSLGRGRGDQPQHF

J: TRBJ2-1
size: medium-sized
D: .
V: TRBV6-2/TRBV6-3
DNA: TGTGCCAGCAGCGTAGGGCGGGAGCAGTTCTTC
CDR3: CASSVGREQFF

J: TRBJ2-5
size: many
D: .
V: TRBV10-3
DNA: TGTGCCATCAGTGAGCGAGCTCCAGGGGAGACCCAGTACTTC
CDR3: CAISERAPGETQYF

J: TRBJ2-6
size: many
D: TRBD1
V: TRBV7-8
DNA: TGTGCCAGCAGCTTAGCGCGGACAGACAGGGGACCTGGGGCCAACGTCCTGACTTTC
CDR3: CASSLARTDRGPGANVLTF

J: TRBJ2-1
size: many
D: TRBD2
V: TRBV11-2
DNA: TGTGCCAGCAGCTTTCGGGGGGGCCGGGACAATGAGCAGTTCTTC
CDR3: CASSFRGGRDNEQFF

J: TRBJ2-7
size: many
D: TRBD1
V: TRBV2
DNA: TGTGCCAGCAGTGGGCTTGGGACAGCCTCCTACGAGCAGTACTTC
CDR3: CASSGLGTASYEQYF

J: TRBJ2-5
size: many
D: .
V: TRBV20-1
DNA: TGCAGCGGAGGGGGGGAGACCCAGTACTTC
CDR3: CSGGGETQYF

J: TRBJ1-4
size: .
D: .
V: TRBV7-2
DNA: TGTGTCAGCAGCTTAGGGGACGGTTTTGGGAATGAAAAACTGTTTTTT
CDR3: CVSSLGDGFGNEKLFF

J: TRBJ1-5
size: medium-sized
D: .
V: TRBV6-1
DNA: TGTGCCAGCAGAGTTTCATCCAGTGGTTCTCCCCAGCATTTT
CDR3: CASRVSSSGSPQHF

J: TRBJ1-6
size: medium-sized
D: TRBD1
V: TRBV2
DNA: TGTGCCAGCGGTCCCCTGGGACAGGGGACTTCACCCCTCCACTTT
CDR3: CASGPLGQGTSPLHF

J: TRBJ2-7
size: many
D: TRBD2
V: TRBV6-6
DNA: TGTGCCAGCAGTCGACTAGCCCGCGGCGCCTCCTACGAGCAGTACTTC
CDR3: CASSRLARGASYEQYF

J: TRBJ2-1
size: many
D: .
V: TRBV11-2
DNA: TGTGCCAGCAGCTTCGGAACCAGCTCCTACAATGAGCAGTTCTTC
CDR3: CASSFGTSSYNEQFF

J: TRBJ2-5
size: many
D: .
V: TRBV4-1
DNA: TGCGCCAGCAGCCAAGCGGGGGTTGGGACCCAGTACTTC
CDR3: CASSQAGVGTQYF